These 23 T cell receptor beta chains share one sample of origin, sequenced in a study of lymphopenia after photon versus proton radiotherapy. Sequenced by immunoSEQ multiplex PCR; TCRdb stores in-frame clones only, minus some. The data show tens of thousands of clones, under 95% seen once. Sequencing was performed on peripheral blood, taken from a patient treated with photon-based radiotherapy. The receptors shown here come from a woman in her forties or fifties with cholangiocarcinoma.

This clone occurred a few times. The chain recombines TRBV10-1 with TRBJ2-2; D unresolved. CDR1 and CDR2 from the germline V gene are WNHNN and SYGVQD (reference sequence). The V gene lost 2 bases and the J gene lost 4 bases, with 14 bases spanning the gap. This CDR3 is 16 amino acids long. The CDR3 DNA follows: TGCGCCAGCAGTGAGAGCCTCTCGAGTCGCACCGGGGAGCTGTTTTTT. This gives the protein CASSESLSSRTGELFF.

The chain uses TRBV21-1 and TRBJ2-3; the table assigns TRBD1, which was not confirmed against the DNA. TRBV21-1 corresponds to a pseudogene. This CDR3 spans 15 amino acids. The CDR3 DNA follows: TGTGCCAGCAGCACCCGAACCTACAGTGCAGATACGCAGTATTTT. This translates into CASSTRTYSADTQYF.

The sample holds a few counts of this clone. V gene TRBV6-5 combines with J gene TRBJ2-1; D may match TRBD1 or TRBD2 (7 bases each). This CDR3 has 15 residues. V was trimmed by 7 bases and J by 8 bases, leaving 21 bases between them. Germline values: CDR1 MNHEY, CDR2 SVGAGI. CDR3 sequence (DNA): TGTGCCAGCACCCTCCAGGGGGGGCCGGGGGATGAGCAGTTCTTC. It encodes CASTLQGGPGDEQFF.

Comments on this clone: At one of its ends the junction is not consistent with the germline gene, which may arise from a read error. The chain links TRBV5-1 to TRBJ2-3; D might be TRBD2 (7 bases). There are 15 residues in the CDR3. Per germline, CDR1 SGHRS and CDR2 YFSETQ. CDR3 residues: CASSLGGGGGDTQYF. DNA of the CDR3: TGCGCCAGCAGTTTGGGGGGGGGCGGTGGAGATACGCAGTATTTT.

V usage is TRBV18 and J usage is TRBJ1-1; D remains unclear. The CDR3 spans 13 residues. V lost 8 bases to trimming and J lost 2 bases, with 12 bases between them. CDR1 and CDR2 (germline): KGHSH, LQKENI. The CDR3 region is CASQPGDNTEAFF. The CDR3 nucleotides are TGTGCCAGCCAACCGGGAGACAACACTGAAGCTTTCTTT.

The rearrangement joins TRBV30 to TRBJ2-5; weak D call: TRBD2 (6 bases). V lost 4 bases and J 2 bases, leaving 17 bases between the germline ends. Germline V CDR1 and CDR2: GTSNPN, SVGIG (reference sequence). This CDR3 spans 15 amino acids. Here the CDR3 reads CAWNAGRQSQETQYF. DNA of the CDR3: TGTGCCTGGAACGCGGGGCGCCAGTCTCAAGAGACCCAGTACTTC.

This chain connects TRBV12-5 to TRBJ2-5; TRBD2 agrees at 11 bases. Trimming took 2 bases from V and 5 from J; bases not matched to a gene: 4. Germline lookup yields CDR1 LGHNT and CDR2 FRNRAP. The CDR3 is 15 residues long. CDR3 nucleotides: TGTGCTAGTGGTTTGCCCGGACTAGCGGGTGAGACCCAGTACTTC. Translated, it gives CASGLPGLAGETQYF. Full variable domain (outside the CDR3, taken from reference TRBV12-5 and TRBJ2-5): DARVTQTPRHKVTEMGQEVTMRCQPILGHNTVFWYRQTMMQGLELLAYFRNRAPLDDSGMPKDRFSAEMPDATLATLKIQPSEPRDSAVYFCASGLPGLAGETQYFGPGTRLLVL.

This clone has more than one count but fewer than ten. The rearrangement links TRBV6-7 to TRBJ2-5; unclear D gene. TRBV6-7 is an open reading frame whose function is uncertain. This CDR3 has 13 residues. V shed 2 bases and J shed 7 bases, with 11 bases lying between them. Here the CDR3 reads CASSYPSYGTQYF. The CDR3 DNA sequence: TGTGCCAGCAGTTACCCGAGCTACGGGACCCAGTACTTC.

This chain joins TRBV30 and TRBJ2-2; D may be TRBD1 (6 bases). CDR3 length equals 16 residues. Germline-derived CDR1 and CDR2 are GTSNPN and SVGIG (reference sequence). Trimming left V 1 base short and J 1 base short, with 13 bases between. The CDR3 here is CAWSADRRKNTGELFF. CDR3 nucleotide sequence: TGTGCCTGGAGTGCGGACAGACGGAAGAACACCGGGGAGCTGTTTTTT.

The chain is built from TRBV18 and TRBJ2-7; maybe TRBD2 (5 bases). Germline V gene lookup returns CDR1 KGHSH and CDR2 LQKENI. There are 13 residues in the CDR3. V was trimmed by 0 bases and J by 8 bases, leaving 11 bases between them. The CDR3 spells CASSPPSGVKQYF. In DNA, the CDR3 is TGTGCCAGCTCACCACCGTCCGGGGTTAAGCAGTACTTC.

The chain joins TRBV29-1 to TRBJ2-3; D possibly uses TRBD1 or TRBD2 (5 bases each). The germline V gene has CDR1 SQVTM and CDR2 ANQGSEA. V was shortened by 0 bases and J by 2 bases, with 12 bases between the two germline ends. CDR3 length: 15 amino acids. The CDR3 loop reads CSVEESGANTDTQYF. CDR3 nucleotide sequence: TGCAGCGTTGAAGAATCCGGGGCGAACACAGATACGCAGTATTTT.

The chain is built from TRBV6-6 and TRBJ2-5; maybe TRBD2 (5 bases). The CDR3 consists of 15 residues. Trimming took off 6 bases at V and 2 bases at J, with 16 bases between the two ends. Per germline, CDR1 MNHNY and CDR2 SVGAGI (reference sequence). CDR3 nucleotides: TGTGCCAGCAGCCCCGCGGAGGCAGGACAAGAGACCCAGTACTTC. It translates to CASSPAEAGQETQYF.

The chain recombines TRBV5-1 with TRBJ1-1; no reliable D call. The CDR3 is 15 residues long. V dropped 0 bases and J dropped 2 bases, with 11 bases sitting between them. Germline-derived CDR1 and CDR2 are SGHRS and YFSETQ. The CDR3 DNA follows: TGCGCCAGCAGCTTGGTGGACGACGGAAACACTGAAGCTTTCTTT. Protein sequence: CASSLVDDGNTEAFF.

The J gene is TRBJ2-1, the V gene TRBV5-5, with 13 bases lining up with TRBD2. The CDR3 is 18 amino acids. Trimming removed 3 bases from V and 0 bases from J; junction bases left unmatched: 6. Germline CDR1 SGHKS, CDR2 YYEKEE (reference sequence). The CDR3: CASSSGLAGAGSYNEQFF. In DNA form, the CDR3 reads TGTGCCAGCAGCTCCGGACTAGCGGGGGCCGGCTCCTACAATGAGCAGTTCTTC.

The chain employs TRBV5-6 and TRBJ1-5; D might be TRBD1 (5 bases). Germline V gives CDR1 SGHDT, CDR2 YYEEEE. The CDR3 runs to 14 residues. V gave up 4 bases and J gave up 1 base, with 9 bases separating them. The CDR3 DNA sequence: TGTGCCAGCAGCCTAAGACAGAGCAATCAGCCCCAGCATTTT. Amino acid sequence: CASSLRQSNQPQHF.

This sequence joins TRBV28 and TRBJ1-2; possible D gene TRBD1, 6 bases. This CDR3 has 15 amino acids. V lost 4 bases and J 3 bases, leaving 15 bases between the germline ends. Per the germline V gene, CDR1 is MDHEN and CDR2 is SYDVKM. DNA of the CDR3: TGTGCCAGCAGTTCTTCTTACGGGGGCTACTATGGCTACACCTTC. It specifies CASSSSYGGYYGYTF.

Only a few counts were recorded for this clone. The chain employs TRBV4-3 and TRBJ2-5, with D possibly matching TRBD1 (6 bases). Trimming removed 4 bases at V and 4 bases at J, with 16 bases between. Germline CDR1 LGHNA, CDR2 YSLEER. The CDR3 contains 15 residues. The DNA for the CDR3 is TGCGCCAGCAGCCCGTCCCAACAGGGTCGAGAGACCCAGTACTTC. Amino acids: CASSPSQQGRETQYF.

The CDR3 region is CASSLDWHEQFF. CDR3 nucleotide sequence: TGCGCCAGCAGCTTGGACTGGCATGAGCAGTTCTTC. V is TRBV5-1 and J is TRBJ2-1; D gene ambiguous. Trimming took off 0 bases at V and 8 bases at J, with 6 bases between the two ends. CDR3 size: 12 residues. The V gene's germline CDR1 is SGHRS and CDR2 YFSETQ.

The V gene is TRBV10-3, the J gene TRBJ2-5; D remains ambiguous. V was pared by 6 bases and J by 1 base, with 9 bases between. CDR1 and CDR2 (germline): ENHRY, SYGVKD. The CDR3 spans 13 residues. Here the CDR3 DNA reads TGTGCCATCAGCCGGGCCACCCAAGAGACCCAGTACTTC. This sequence encodes CAISRATQETQYF.

V is TRBV30 and J is TRBJ2-3; 9 positions agree with TRBD2. V was pared by 3 bases and J by 2 bases, with 9 bases of the junction left unmatched. Germline CDR1 GTSNPN, CDR2 SVGIG (reference sequence). This CDR3 comprises 16 residues. The CDR3 is CAWRGWLAGHTDTQYF. As DNA, the CDR3 is TGTGCCTGGAGGGGGTGGCTAGCGGGGCACACAGATACGCAGTATTTT.

V usage is TRBV19 and J usage is TRBJ1-2; D gene unclear. Deletions cut 5 bases from V and 0 bases from J, with 13 bases between. The germline gives CDR1 LNHDA, CDR2 SQIVND (reference sequence). This CDR3 has 15 residues. The CDR3 region is CASSSLQVSNYGYTF. As DNA, the CDR3 is TGTGCCAGTAGTTCTCTTCAGGTATCTAACTATGGCTACACCTTC.

The V call is TRBV5-1, the J call TRBJ2-2; D not resolved. The V gene lost 0 bases and the J gene lost 3 bases, with 6 bases spanning the gap. The germline V gene encodes CDR1 SGHRS and CDR2 YFSETQ. This CDR3 has 14 amino acids. The CDR3 bases are TGCGCCAGCAGCTTGGGGCAGGACACCGGGGAGCTGTTTTTT. Translation gives CASSLGQDTGELFF.

CDR3 sequence (DNA): TGCGCCAGCAGCCAGAGGACAGGGGATGGCTACACCTTC. Its protein product is CASSQRTGDGYTF. The chain carries TRBV4-3 and TRBJ1-2, with 9 bases fitting TRBD1. The junction had 2 bases not matched to a gene; V was cut back by 3 bases and J by 6 bases. The CDR3 contains 13 residues. The germline gives CDR1 LGHNA, CDR2 YSLEER.